These 29 T cell receptor beta chains were sequenced from one sample in a study of Graves' ophthalmopathy and Graves' hyperthyroidism. TCR beta CDR3 amplification used RNA transcripts. RT-PCR was first run with HTBI primers, then multiplex PCR in a second round. Each CDR3 protein gets one entry after TCRdb re-called the multiplex PCR reads with MiXCR. Altogether about 550,000 distinct CDR3 sequences are present, 39% being singletons, with the ten largest covering about 4%. Material for sequencing was peripheral blood or thyroid tissue (not recorded which). These receptors all come from an adult man with Graves' hyperthyroidism.

Only one count was recorded for this clonotype. The chain employs TRBV19 and TRBJ2-5; D possibly uses TRBD1 or TRBD2 (5 bases each). Germline V gene data show CDR1 as LNHDA and CDR2 as SQIVND (reference sequence). The V gene lost 7 bases and the J gene lost 9 bases, with 21 bases spanning the gap. The CDR3 consists of 14 residues. As DNA, the CDR3 is TGTGCCAGTAATCGAGGGGAGCGGCATCAGCCCCAGTACTTC. Amino acid sequence: CASNRGERHQPQYF.

V gene TRBV20-1 combines with J gene TRBJ1-1, with D maybe TRBD1 (6 bases). The CDR3 loop spans 13 amino acids. V lost 5 bases and J lost 2, with 12 bases in between. Germline V lookup: CDR1 DFQATT, CDR2 SNEGSKA (reference sequence). The CDR3 DNA reads TGCAGTGCTGCGGGGGCAGCAAACACTGAAGCTTTCTTT. Its protein is CSAAGAANTEAFF.

The J gene is TRBJ2-5, the V gene TRBV12-3 or TRBV12-4; 10 bases fit TRBD2. This CDR3 is built from 15 residues. V trimming: 6 bases; J trimming: 4 bases; junction bases outside the gene matches: 8. The CDR3 here is CASSSGTSEGETQYF. CDR3 DNA sequence: TGTGCCAGCAGCTCCGGGACTAGCGAGGGAGAGACCCAGTACTTC.

This clonotype was recorded at least ten times. V is TRBV28 and J is TRBJ1-6; D uncertain. The CDR3 length is 12 residues. Trimming left V 7 bases short and J 4 bases short, with 5 bases between. Germline values: CDR1 MDHEN, CDR2 SYDVKM. The CDR3 DNA reads TGTGCCAGCACCCTTTATAATTCACCCCTCCACTTT. As protein: CASTLYNSPLHF.

The chain is built from TRBV7-9 and TRBJ2-6, with 9 bases aligning to TRBD1. J gave up 17 bases and V 5 bases, and 4 bases lay outside the gene matches. Germline CDR1 is SEHNR and CDR2 is FQNEAQ (reference sequence). The CDR3 loop spans 11 amino acids. CDR3 bases: TGTGCCAGCAGCCTGGGACAGGGAGTGACTTTC. Translating it yields CASSLGQGVTF. The variable domain in full, with the rest retrieved from reference TRBV7-9 and TRBJ2-6, is DTGVSQNPRHKITKRGQNVTFRCDPISEHNRLYWYRQTLGQGPEFLTYFQNEAQLEKSRLLSDRFSAERPKGSFSTLEIQRTEQGDSAMYLCASSLGQGVTFGAGSRLTVL.

The chain employs TRBV24-1 and TRBJ1-4, with 7 nucleotides matching TRBD1. The CDR3 length is 16 residues. CDR1 and CDR2 from the germline V gene are KGHDR and SFDVKD. The junction had 11 bases not matched to a gene; V was cut back by 4 bases and J by 7 bases. The CDR3 region has the DNA TGTGCCACCAGTGACCCCAGGGGGGAGTTTGGTGAAAAACTGTTTTTT. Translating gives CATSDPRGEFGEKLFF.

This rearrangement joins TRBV7-2 to TRBJ2-3, with 10 bases identical to TRBD1. Germline values: CDR1 SGHTA, CDR2 FQGNSA. The trim removed 4 bases at V and 4 bases at J, leaving 8 bases unmatched. The CDR3 has 16 residues. The CDR3 protein is CASSSAVGQGADTQYF. In DNA form, the CDR3 reads TGTGCCAGCAGCTCGGCCGTCGGACAGGGGGCAGATACGCAGTATTTT. Full variable domain (rest looked up from reference TRBV7-2 and TRBJ2-3): GAGVSQSPSNKVTEKGKDVELRCDPISGHTALYWYRQSLGQGLEFLIYFQGNSAPDKSGLPSDRFSAERTGGSVSTLTIQRTQQEDSAVYLCASSSAVGQGADTQYFGPGTRLTVL.

This clonotype was observed many times. J is TRBJ1-2 and V is TRBV29-1; 8 bases fit TRBD1. CDR3 length: 12 residues. Trimming took 7 bases from V and 5 from J; bases not matched to a gene: 6. Germline V lookup: CDR1 SQVTM, CDR2 ANQGSEA. CDR3 in amino acids: CSGDRGGYGYTF. The CDR3 bases are TGCAGCGGTGACAGGGGAGGGTATGGCTACACCTTC.

This clonotype was picked up many times. The J gene is TRBJ1-6, the V gene TRBV6-5; 7 nucleotides line up with TRBD1. Trimming cost V 7 bases and J 9 bases; bases outside gene matches: 9. CDR1 and CDR2 (germline): MNHEY, SVGAGI. This CDR3 comprises 14 residues. This chain's CDR3 is CASTQQGLGSPLHF. The CDR3 DNA is TGTGCCAGCACACAACAGGGGCTAGGTTCACCCCTCCACTTT.

Ten or more counts support this clonotype. This chain joins TRBV4-1 and TRBJ2-2; D ambiguous. Per the germline V gene, CDR1 is MGHRA and CDR2 is YSYEKL. The CDR3 has 13 amino acids. Trimming pared 1 base from V and 6 bases from J, leaving 6 bases between. The CDR3 region is CASSQARPGELFF. The CDR3 DNA reads TGCGCCAGCAGCCAAGCTCGTCCCGGGGAGCTGTTTTTT.

This clonotype was seen a few times. This chain connects TRBV20-1 to TRBJ2-7; D perhaps matches TRBD2 (5 bases). The germline CDR1 and CDR2 sequences are DFQATT and SNEGSKA (reference sequence). The V gene lost 5 bases and the J gene lost 0 bases, with 11 bases spanning the gap. The CDR3 extends over 13 amino acids. CDR3 sequence: CSAGSRSSYEQYF. The CDR3 bases are TGCAGTGCTGGGAGCAGGAGCTCCTACGAGCAGTACTTC.

The CDR3 DNA reads as TGTGCCAGCAGCGTCGGGACGGCCTCCTACGAGCAGTACTTC. As protein: CASSVGTASYEQYF. This sequence joins TRBV9 and TRBJ2-7; tentatively, D is TRBD1 or TRBD2 (5 bases each). Trimming removed 2 bases from V and 0 bases from J, with 9 bases in between. The germline V gene has CDR1 SGDLS and CDR2 YYNGEE. The CDR3 totals 14 residues.

As for this clonotype: A read error may be the cause here, since a much bigger clone is one base away. This CDR3 fails to terminate in the conserved phenylalanine or tryptophan, so it likely reflects a read error. CDR3 in DNA: TGTGCCAGCAGCTTAACGGCGTTCCGGGGGGGCACTGAAGCTTTCATT. It encodes CASSLTAFRGGTEAFI. This chain joins TRBV7-2 and TRBJ1-1; TRBD1 is a possible D gene (5 bases). This CDR3 is built from 16 residues. Germline-derived CDR1 and CDR2 are SGHTA and FQGNSA. V lost 2 bases and J lost 4, with 17 bases in between.

V gene TRBV24-1 combines with J gene TRBJ2-1; D is uncertain. Germline values: CDR1 KGHDR, CDR2 SFDVKD. The ends were cut back, 3 bases at V and 6 bases at J, with 11 bases in the middle. The CDR3 consists of 14 residues. This CDR3 reads CATSDLDELNEQFF. The CDR3 nucleotides read TGTGCCACCAGTGATCTCGATGAACTCAATGAGCAGTTCTTC.

This clonotype was counted only a few times. The chain uses TRBV20-1 and TRBJ1-4; 7 nucleotides agree with TRBD1. Trimming at V came to 6 bases and at J to 6 bases, leaving 10 bases not matched to a gene. CDR1 DFQATT and CDR2 SNEGSKA come from the germline V gene (reference sequence). The CDR3 totals 14 residues. CDR3 nucleotide sequence: TGCAGTGCAGACGCAGGGGGTCGTCATGAAAAACTGTTTTTT. Translated: CSADAGGRHEKLFF.

This clonotype was observed a handful of times. The chain's CDR3 is CASSLGNSGSEQFF. The CDR3 DNA reads TGCGCCAGCAGCTTAGGGAATTCCGGGTCTGAGCAGTTCTTC. The V gene is TRBV5-1, the J gene TRBJ2-5; D ambiguous. The tail of the sequence fits TRBJ2-1 better, so the J call may be wrong. The CDR3 extends over 14 amino acids. Germline V CDR1 and CDR2: SGHRS, YFSETQ.

V and J are TRBV4-1 and TRBJ1-1, with D possibly matching TRBD1 (6 bases). Trimming cost V 2 bases and J 5 bases, with 12 bases left between them. Germline-derived CDR1 and CDR2 are MGHRA and YSYEKL. The CDR3 has 14 amino acids. The CDR3 protein is CASSQSWGRTEAFF. The CDR3 region has the DNA TGCGCCAGCAGCCAATCTTGGGGGCGTACTGAAGCTTTCTTT.

The chain links TRBV7-2 to TRBJ2-3, with TRBD2 matching 7 bases. V dropped 3 bases and J dropped 5; count of bases not matched to a gene: 14. Germline V lookup: CDR1 SGHTA, CDR2 FQGNSA. The CDR3 spans 17 residues. CDR3 protein: CASSFRPPSGILDTQYF. The CDR3 coding sequence is TGTGCCAGCAGCTTTAGGCCCCCTAGCGGAATACTAGATACGCAGTATTTT.

This clonotype has at least ten counts. The chain is built from TRBV7-8 and TRBJ2-7; maybe TRBD1 (6 bases). V lost 5 bases, J lost 2 bases, and 10 bases lay in between. This CDR3 is built from 13 residues. Germline CDR1 is SGHVS and CDR2 is FQNEAQ. CDR3 residues: CASSLRGTYEQYF. DNA for the CDR3: TGTGCCAGCAGCCTCAGGGGAACCTACGAGCAGTACTTC.

The V gene is TRBV9, the J gene TRBJ1-5; D gene unclear. CDR1 SGDLS and CDR2 YYNGEE come from the germline V gene. Trimming took 2 bases from V and 7 from J, leaving 13 bases between them. CDR3 length: 14 amino acids. The CDR3 is CASSVLDTEQPQHF. In nucleotides, the CDR3 is TGTGCCAGCAGCGTTCTCGATACAGAGCAGCCCCAGCATTTT.

This clonotype was observed a single time. The chain links TRBV20-1 to TRBJ2-5; D gene ambiguous. Germline values: CDR1 DFQATT, CDR2 SNEGSKA (reference sequence). V gave up 0 bases and J gave up 1 base, with 9 bases separating them. The CDR3 has 14 amino acids. The CDR3 here is CSAREDAFQETQYF. The CDR3 nucleotides are TGCAGTGCTAGAGAAGACGCTTTCCAAGAGACCCAGTACTTC.

The J gene is TRBJ2-5, the V gene TRBV29-1; perhaps TRBD1 as D (5 bases). The CDR3 consists of 14 residues. V was clipped by 8 bases and J by 5 bases, with 21 bases between them. In germline, CDR1 is SQVTM, CDR2 ANQGSEA. This chain's CDR3 is CSSESRQGVETQYF. DNA of the CDR3: TGCAGCAGTGAAAGTAGGCAGGGTGTGGAGACCCAGTACTTC.

CDR3 amino acids: CASSGTGSRSNQPQHF. The CDR3 bases are TGTGCCAGCAGTGGAACAGGATCAAGGAGCAATCAGCCCCAGCATTTT. The chain links TRBV19 to TRBJ1-5, with D tentatively TRBD1 (5 bases). V was clipped by 9 bases and J by 1 base, with 19 bases between them. Germline values: CDR1 LNHDA, CDR2 SQIVND (reference sequence). The CDR3 has 16 residues.

The genes are TRBV5-1 and TRBJ1-2, with D maybe TRBD1 (6 bases). Germline assignment: CDR1 SGHRS and CDR2 YFSETQ. V was pared by 0 bases and J by 6 bases, with 12 bases between. This CDR3 has 14 residues. CDR3 sequence (DNA): TGCGCCAGCAGCTTGGCCCCTAACAGGGATGGCTACACCTTC. This encodes CASSLAPNRDGYTF. Filled out from reference TRBV5-1 and TRBJ1-2, the complete variable domain reads KAGVTQTPRYLIKTRGQQVTLSCSPISGHRSVSWYQQTPGQGLQFLFEYFSETQRNKGNFPGRFSGRQFSNSRSEMNVSTLELGDSALYLCASSLAPNRDGYTFGSGTRLTVV.

This clonotype came up many times. The rearrangement joins TRBV5-6 to TRBJ1-2; unclear D gene. Germline-derived CDR1 and CDR2 are SGHDT and YYEEEE. The V gene lost 1 base and the J gene lost 5 bases, with 12 bases spanning the gap. The CDR3 spans 14 residues. CDR3 loop: CASSLYGQEYGYTF. CDR3 DNA: TGTGCCAGCAGCTTGTATGGCCAGGAGTATGGCTACACCTTC.

The chain employs TRBV10-3 and TRBJ1-1; 11 bases line up with TRBD1. Losses at the gene ends were 10 bases for V and 1 base for J; bases not matched to a gene: 14. CDR1 and CDR2 from the germline V gene are ENHRY and SYGVKD. The CDR3 loop spans 17 amino acids. CDR3 DNA sequence: TGTGCCAGCACCATCCCCGGACAGGGGGCATGGAACACTGAAGCTTTCTTT. Its protein product is CASTIPGQGAWNTEAFF.

This rearrangement joins TRBV10-3 to TRBJ2-5, with D possibly being TRBD1 (5 bases). CDR3 length: 16 amino acids. Germline loops: CDR1 ENHRY, CDR2 SYGVKD. V was trimmed by 2 bases and J by 9 bases, leaving 22 bases between them. This CDR3 reads CAISEKWTHSNQPQYF. CDR3 sequence (DNA): TGTGCCATCAGTGAGAAGTGGACACATAGCAATCAGCCCCAGTACTTC.

This chain connects TRBV27 to TRBJ1-1; 7 bases fit TRBD1. The CDR3 runs to 17 residues. Germline loops: CDR1 MNHEY, CDR2 SMNVEV (reference sequence). With 4 bases clipped from V and 0 bases from J, the junction kept 11 bases outside the gene matches. The CDR3 loop reads CASSSPRDRRLNTEAFF. CDR3 coding DNA: TGTGCCAGCAGTTCCCCCCGGGACAGACGATTGAACACTGAAGCTTTCTTT.

This clonotype occurred many times. CDR3 in DNA: TGTGCCAGCAGCCCAAGGGCTTCGGCGAACACTGAAGCTTTCTTT. This translates into CASSPRASANTEAFF. The V gene is TRBV7-9, the J gene TRBJ1-1; D is uncertain. The CDR3 has 15 residues. The ends were cut back, 5 bases at V and 1 base at J, with 14 bases in the middle. Germline CDR1 SEHNR, CDR2 FQNEAQ (reference sequence).